This record looks at one T cell receptor beta chain sequence and its context. Its target is unknown. The sample is drawn from a study of OX40 agonist ivuxolimab in advanced cancers. Regarding the study as a whole: Researchers did not establish what antigens the expanded peripheral T cells target.

Sequenced by immunoSEQ multiplex PCR; TCRdb stores in-frame clones only, minus some. The repertoire includes tens of thousands of clones, around 85% of them detected once, and 13% to 15% sits in the top ten. The CDR3 spans 12 residues. CDR1 SEHNR and CDR2 FQNEAQ come from the germline V gene (reference sequence). Trimming left V 5 bases short and J 10 bases short, with 13 bases between. This chain links TRBV7-9 with TRBJ2-3; D is possibly TRBD2 (6 bases). This TCR came from an adult with an advanced solid tumor such as melanoma, head and neck, liver or kidney cancer. The specimen was CD4+ or CD8+ T cells sorted from blood, collected in a trial of the OX40 agonist ivuxolimab. CDR3 nucleotide sequence: TGTGCCAGCAGCACCCCGGAGGGGTCGCAGTATTTT. Amino acid sequence: CASSTPEGSQYF.